The 25 T cell receptor beta chains reported below all come from one sample, sequenced in a study of neoadjuvant anti-PD-1 for oral cavity cancer. Assay: immunoSEQ multiplex PCR; the TCRdb copy retains only in-frame clones and omits some. This sample has 12,000 or so clones, with about two thirds found just once. This sample's time point: after neoadjuvant nivolumab, at surgical resection. The sample was PBMCs, taken after nivolumab (anti-PD-1) treatment. The origin of the receptors is a person aged 35-79 years with oral cavity squamous cell carcinoma.

This rearrangement joins TRBV5-1 to TRBJ2-3; D is unresolved. Germline CDR1 SGHRS, CDR2 YFSETQ. The CDR3 runs 14 residues. The V end was cut by 0 bases, the J end by 4 bases, with 9 bases between. CDR3 sequence (DNA): TGCGCCAGCAGCTTGGGTGGGATTTCAGATACGCAGTATTTT. Translation gives CASSLGGISDTQYF.

V usage is TRBV6-5 and J usage is TRBJ1-1; perhaps TRBD1 as D (6 bases). The CDR3 sequence is 14 residues long. Germline assignment: CDR1 MNHEY and CDR2 SVGAGI. V was trimmed by 5 bases and J by 7 bases, leaving 17 bases between them. CDR3 in amino acids: CASSPSFDRIEAFF. The CDR3 DNA sequence: TGTGCCAGCAGTCCTTCTTTCGACAGGATTGAAGCTTTCTTT.

The chain joins TRBV27 to TRBJ2-3; 9 bases line up with TRBD2. Germline V CDR1 and CDR2: MNHEY, SMNVEV (reference sequence). There are 16 residues in the CDR3. V lost 6 bases, J lost 1 base, and 8 bases stayed unmatched. Here the CDR3 DNA reads TGTGCCAGCAGGCCATATGTAGCGGGGGGCACAGATACGCAGTATTTT. Encoded protein: CASRPYVAGGTDTQYF.

The J gene is TRBJ2-2, the V gene TRBV4-1; 7 nucleotides align to TRBD1. Germline V gene lookup returns CDR1 MGHRA and CDR2 YSYEKL. The V segment lost 0 bases and the J segment 3 bases; nucleotides outside the gene matches: 4. The CDR3 is 16 amino acids. The CDR3 region is CASSQDWGQYTGELFF. The CDR3 DNA reads TGCGCCAGCAGCCAAGATTGGGGACAGTACACCGGGGAGCTGTTTTTT.

V usage is TRBV27 and J usage is TRBJ1-2; no firm D call. Trimming removed 5 bases from V and 4 bases from J, with 17 bases in between. This CDR3 has 15 amino acids. Germline V gene lookup returns CDR1 MNHEY and CDR2 SMNVEV (reference sequence). The CDR3 spells CASSPDFVGSYGYTF. CDR3 coding DNA: TGTGCCAGCAGTCCAGACTTCGTGGGGAGCTATGGCTACACCTTC.

This clone turned up a few times. The chain has TRBV27 and TRBJ2-1; perhaps D is TRBD1 or TRBD2 (5 bases each). There are 13 residues in the CDR3. From germline, CDR1 is MNHEY and CDR2 SMNVEV (reference sequence). V was pared by 5 bases and J by 9 bases, with 14 bases between. In DNA form, the CDR3 reads TGTGCCAGCAGTCCAGGGACGGGCGGTGAGCAGTTCTTC. Protein: CASSPGTGGEQFF.

CDR3 nucleotide sequence: TGTGCCAGTAGTTCACTGGTCCGAGCCTCCAATGAGCAGTTCTTC. Residues: CASSSLVRASNEQFF. J is TRBJ2-1 and V is TRBV19; D remains ambiguous. This CDR3 spans 15 amino acids. Germline values: CDR1 LNHDA, CDR2 SQIVND (reference sequence). Trimming removed 5 bases from V and 6 bases from J, with 17 bases in between.

V usage is TRBV10-3 and J usage is TRBJ2-7, with TRBD1 matching over 7 bases. The CDR3 spans 14 residues. Germline CDR1 is ENHRY and CDR2 is SYGVKD. V gave up 0 bases and J gave up 1 base; unmatched junction bases: 0. For the CDR3, the DNA is TGTGCCATCAGTGAGTCGACAGGGTCCTACGAGCAGTACTTC. The encoded protein is CAISESTGSYEQYF.

This clone was detected only once. CDR3 nucleotides: TGTGCCAGCAGCCCCACCCCCGATGAGCAGTTCTTC. It translates to CASSPTPDEQFF. The genes are TRBV2 and TRBJ2-1; D unclear. The V end lost 6 bases, the J end lost 8 bases, and 11 bases lay between the germline ends. This CDR3 contains 12 residues. Germline assignment: CDR1 SNHLY and CDR2 FYNNEI.

The rearrangement uses TRBV19 and TRBJ2-1; 7 nucleotides align to TRBD1. The trim removed 1 base at V and 2 bases at J, leaving 2 bases unmatched. Germline CDR1 and CDR2: LNHDA and SQIVND (reference sequence). CDR3 length: 15 residues. The CDR3 region is CASSIGQGAYNEQFF. The CDR3, as DNA: TGTGCCAGTAGTATAGGACAGGGCGCCTACAATGAGCAGTTCTTC.

The chain recombines TRBV5-6 with TRBJ1-2, with D possibly TRBD1 on 5 matching bases. V dropped 4 bases and J dropped 4 bases, with 11 bases sitting between them. The CDR3 sequence is 13 residues long. CDR1 and CDR2 (germline): SGHDT, YYEEEE. DNA of the CDR3: TGTGCCAGCAGCACGACAGTGGGCTATGGCTACACCTTC. Translating gives CASSTTVGYGYTF.

The CDR3 DNA reads TGCGCCAGCAGCCGGGGGGCGGTTCCCCCCTACGAGCAGTACTTC. It specifies CASSRGAVPPYEQYF. The chain uses TRBV4-1 and TRBJ2-7; D is tentatively TRBD1 or TRBD2 (6 bases each). The germline V gene has CDR1 MGHRA and CDR2 YSYEKL. Trimming shortened V by 4 bases and J by 2 bases, and 15 bases separated the two germline ends. This CDR3 comprises 15 residues.

V and J are TRBV4-1 and TRBJ2-4; D not certain. Germline-derived CDR1 and CDR2 are MGHRA and YSYEKL. The CDR3 is 11 residues long. V gave up 4 bases and J gave up 5 bases, with 3 bases separating them. The CDR3 bases are TGCGCCAGCAGCCGCGAAAACATTCAGTACTTC. Residues: CASSRENIQYF.

The chain carries TRBV5-1 and TRBJ2-3, with 9 bases fitting TRBD2. The V and J ends lost 4 bases and 3 bases, in that order; junction bases with no gene match: 3. The CDR3 extends over 14 amino acids. The germline CDR1 and CDR2 sequences are SGHRS and YFSETQ. The CDR3 spells CASSPSGVTDTQYF. As DNA, the CDR3 is TGCGCCAGCAGCCCTAGCGGGGTAACAGATACGCAGTATTTT.

The genes are TRBV27 and TRBJ2-3, with 9 bases lining up with TRBD2. In germline, CDR1 is MNHEY, CDR2 SMNVEV (reference sequence). The CDR3 totals 18 residues. Trimming took 5 bases from V and 4 from J; bases not matched to a gene: 16. CDR3 residues: CASSPITPSAGGPDTQYF. The CDR3 nucleotides read TGTGCCAGCAGTCCAATAACCCCCTCTGCGGGGGGGCCAGATACGCAGTATTTT.

This chain uses TRBV1 with TRBJ2-1; TRBD2, as called in the table, went unchecked against the DNA. TRBV1 is a listed pseudogene. CDR3 length: 16 amino acids. The CDR3 reads CTSSQLAGPPRNEQFF. Written as DNA, the CDR3 is TGCACCAGCAGCCAACTAGCGGGTCCCCCTCGGAATGAGCAGTTCTTC.

The rearrangement links TRBV10-3 to TRBJ2-7; 10 bases are a match to TRBD1. The V and J ends lost 6 bases and 3 bases, in that order; junction bases with no gene match: 5. CDR1 and CDR2 from the germline V gene are ENHRY and SYGVKD. The CDR3 is 14 residues long. CDR3: CAISSGTGDYEQYF. The CDR3, as DNA: TGTGCCATCAGCTCCGGGACAGGGGACTACGAGCAGTACTTC.

The chain couples TRBV19 to TRBJ1-5; TRBD1 aligns across 10 bases. The CDR3 is 14 residues long. CDR1 LNHDA and CDR2 SQIVND come from the germline V gene (reference sequence). V trimming: 6 bases; J trimming: 4 bases; junction bases outside the gene matches: 3. As DNA, the CDR3 is TGTGCCAGTAGACCGGACAGGGGGAATCAGCCCCAGCATTTT. It encodes CASRPDRGNQPQHF.

The V gene is TRBV6-1, the J gene TRBJ2-7, with a tentative D call TRBD2 (5 bases). CDR1 is MNHNS and CDR2 is SASEGT in the germline V gene. This CDR3 region has 12 residues. CDR3 DNA: TGTCCGAAGCGGAAGGATGCCTACGAGCAGTACTTC. It specifies CPKRKDAYEQYF.

The rearrangement joins TRBV5-1 to TRBJ2-3; possibly TRBD1 or TRBD2 for D (5 bases each). The CDR3 has 17 amino acids. The V and J ends lost 3 bases and 0 bases respectively, with 17 bases between them. Germline assignment: CDR1 SGHRS and CDR2 YFSETQ. This CDR3 is CASSSPPVGVSTDTQYF. The CDR3 nucleotides read TGCGCCAGCAGCTCCCCCCCGGTGGGGGTGAGCACAGATACGCAGTATTTT.

The chain has TRBV5-1 and TRBJ1-5; D is unresolved. The germline CDR1 and CDR2 sequences are SGHRS and YFSETQ. V lost 0 bases and J lost 0, with 7 bases in between. The CDR3 extends over 15 amino acids. CDR3 sequence reads: CASSLVSGSNQPQHF. The CDR3 region has the DNA TGCGCCAGCAGCTTGGTTAGTGGTAGCAATCAGCCCCAGCATTTT.

The chain carries TRBV30 and TRBJ1-4; D is ambiguous. CDR1 and CDR2 from the germline V gene are GTSNPN and SVGIG (reference sequence). Trimming removed 2 bases from V and 5 bases from J, with 6 bases in between. The CDR3 has 12 residues. Here the CDR3 reads CAWSPKNEKLFF. The CDR3 DNA follows: TGTGCCTGGAGTCCGAAGAATGAAAAACTGTTTTTT.

This clone was detected only a few times. The chain joins TRBV7-6 to TRBJ2-7; the D is unclear. V was clipped by 0 bases and J by 3 bases, with 9 bases between them. In germline, CDR1 is SGHVS, CDR2 FNYEAQ. The CDR3 consists of 14 residues. The CDR3 loop is CASSLAPGLYEQYF. The CDR3 bases are TGTGCCAGCAGCTTAGCACCCGGGCTCTACGAGCAGTACTTC.

CDR3 sequence (DNA): TGTGCCAGCAGCAAGCGGGAGAGGAGAGAGACCCAGTACTTC. This encodes CASSKRERRETQYF. The V gene is TRBV7-8, the J gene TRBJ2-5; 8 nucleotides align to TRBD2. Germline lookup yields CDR1 SGHVS and CDR2 FQNEAQ. With 5 bases clipped from V and 4 bases from J, the junction kept 6 bases outside the gene matches. The CDR3 is 14 residues long.

This clone was seen only a few times. The chain uses TRBV30 and TRBJ1-2; 9 bases match TRBD1. CDR1 is GTSNPN and CDR2 is SVGIG in the germline V gene (reference sequence). Trimming cost V 0 bases and J 6 bases; bases outside gene matches: 11. CDR3 length: 16 amino acids. CDR3 in amino acids: CAWSVLASGTGNGYTF. CDR3 nucleotide sequence: TGTGCCTGGAGTGTACTGGCGTCGGGGACAGGGAATGGCTACACCTTC.